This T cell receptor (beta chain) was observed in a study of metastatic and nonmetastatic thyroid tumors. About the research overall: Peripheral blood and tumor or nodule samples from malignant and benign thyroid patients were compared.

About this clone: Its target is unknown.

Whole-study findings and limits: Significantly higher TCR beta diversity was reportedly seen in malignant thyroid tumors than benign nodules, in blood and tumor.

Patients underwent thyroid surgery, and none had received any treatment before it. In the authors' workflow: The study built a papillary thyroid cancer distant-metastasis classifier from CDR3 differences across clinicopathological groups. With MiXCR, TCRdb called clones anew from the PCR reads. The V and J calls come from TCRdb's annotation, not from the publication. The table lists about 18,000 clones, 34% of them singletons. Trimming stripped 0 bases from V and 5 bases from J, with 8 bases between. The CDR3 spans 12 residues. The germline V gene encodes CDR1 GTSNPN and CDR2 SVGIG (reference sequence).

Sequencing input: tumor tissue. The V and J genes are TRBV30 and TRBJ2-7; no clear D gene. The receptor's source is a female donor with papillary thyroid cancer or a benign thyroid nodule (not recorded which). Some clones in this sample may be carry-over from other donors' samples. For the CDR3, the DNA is TGTGCCTGGAGTGTAAGGCTTAACGAGCAGTACTTC. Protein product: CAWSVRLNEQYF.